Presented here are 17 T cell receptor beta chains from one specimen sequenced in a study of T cells in Graves' hyperthyroidism and ophthalmopathy. What was amplified from RNA transcripts were TCR beta CDR3 regions. The TCR CDR3 was amplified in a first-round RT-PCR using the HTBI primer set. TCRdb analysed the multiplex PCR reads with MiXCR anew, one entry per CDR3 protein. The table lists over 150,000 distinct CDR3 sequences, roughly a sixth of them singletons. The sample was blood. The receptors come from a woman aged 45-59 years with Graves' hyperthyroidism.

This clonotype was observed many times. J is TRBJ2-5 and V is TRBV10-3; 10 nucleotides match TRBD1. After removal of 6 bases from V and 5 bases from J, the junction contained 9 bases not matched to a gene. In germline, CDR1 is ENHRY, CDR2 SYGVKD. The length of the CDR3 is 15 residues. CDR3 residues: CAIRTGGSLVETQYF. The CDR3 DNA is TGTGCCATCAGGACAGGGGGCTCGTTGGTGGAGACCCAGTACTTC.

This clonotype occurred many times. The chain links TRBV5-1 to TRBJ1-1; unclear D gene. Germline loops: CDR1 SGHRS, CDR2 YFSETQ. V gave up 1 base and J gave up 0 bases, with 10 bases separating them. The CDR3 is made up of 15 amino acids. The CDR3 sequence is CASSLSSSLNTEAFF. DNA of the CDR3: TGCGCCAGCAGCTTGAGTTCGTCCCTGAACACTGAAGCTTTCTTT.

This clonotype was found many times. The rearrangement links TRBV7-2 to TRBJ2-3; 8 bases fit TRBD2. With V trimmed by 1 base and J by 5 bases, 5 bases remained unmatched. The CDR3 loop spans 15 amino acids. Per germline, CDR1 SGHTA and CDR2 FQGNSA. The CDR3: CASSLGLSGGDTQYF. The CDR3 DNA follows: TGTGCCAGCAGCTTAGGGCTAAGCGGGGGAGATACGCAGTATTTT.

Turning to this clonotype: The junction shows a germline mismatch at one end, possibly a read error. The CDR3 loop reads CASRPTGYNYGCTF. The CDR3 DNA sequence: TGTGCCAGCAGACCGACAGGCTACAACTATGGCTGCACCTTC. The chain employs TRBV12-3 or TRBV12-4 and TRBJ1-2, with D possibly being TRBD1 (6 bases). The CDR3 covers 14 residues.

This clonotype was observed at least ten times. The chain employs TRBV11-2 and TRBJ1-1, with 7 nucleotides matching TRBD1. The CDR3 sequence is 15 residues long. V trimming: 6 bases; J trimming: 1 base; junction bases outside the gene matches: 8. Germline assignment: CDR1 SGHAT and CDR2 FQNNGV. The CDR3 loop reads CASRHLDRTNTEAFF. DNA of the CDR3: TGTGCCAGCAGACACCTGGACAGGACGAACACTGAAGCTTTCTTT.

In this sample, this clonotype turned up a few times. The chain is built from TRBV19 and TRBJ2-6; 7 nucleotides align to TRBD1. The CDR3 has 19 residues. From germline, CDR1 is LNHDA and CDR2 SQIVND (reference sequence). The V and J ends lost 6 bases and 0 bases, in that order; junction bases with no gene match: 14. CDR3 loop: CASSPALGQASSGANVLTF. In nucleotides, the CDR3 is TGTGCCAGTAGCCCAGCACTAGGACAGGCCTCCTCTGGGGCCAACGTCCTGACTTTC.

This clonotype showed up many times. The chain's CDR3 is CATSDPQGQGNYGYTF. The CDR3 DNA sequence: TGTGCCACCAGTGATCCGCAGGGACAGGGAAACTATGGCTACACCTTC. The genes are TRBV24-1 and TRBJ1-2; 9 bases agree with TRBD1. The CDR3 has 16 residues. Germline assignment: CDR1 KGHDR and CDR2 SFDVKD. V lost 3 bases and J lost 2; bases outside the gene matches: 6.

This clonotype was seen more than once but under ten times. The V gene is TRBV5-4, the J gene TRBJ2-7; 16 bases line up with TRBD2. Trimming cost V 4 bases and J 2 bases; bases outside gene matches: 9. The CDR3 spans 18 residues. The germline V gene has CDR1 SGHNT and CDR2 YYREEE (reference sequence). The CDR3: CASSPGTSGRVAPYEQYF. CDR3 nucleotides: TGTGCCAGCAGCCCGGGGACTAGCGGGAGGGTAGCTCCCTACGAGCAGTACTTC.

This clonotype was observed at least ten times. The chain carries TRBV29-1 and TRBJ2-1; D might be TRBD2 (7 bases). V lost 6 bases and J lost 1, with 10 bases in between. Germline CDR1 SQVTM, CDR2 ANQGSEA. This CDR3 has 13 residues. CDR3 in amino acids: CSVGGGSYNEQFF. The DNA for the CDR3 is TGCAGCGTAGGGGGAGGGTCCTACAATGAGCAGTTCTTC.

Remarks on this clonotype: A single base separates this from a much larger clone, so it may be a read error. This chain connects TRBV20-1 to TRBJ1-1; D is unclear. This CDR3 comprises 11 residues. CDR1 and CDR2 from the germline V gene are DFQATT and SNEGSKA (reference sequence). V lost 8 bases to trimming and J lost 7 bases, with 14 bases between them. CDR3 residues: CSYDAGFEAFF. In nucleotides, the CDR3 is TGCAGTTACGATGCAGGATTTGAAGCTTTCTTT.

This clonotype appeared once. The CDR3, as DNA: TGTGCCAGCAGCCAGGGAGCTAGCGCTTACAATGAGCAGTTCTTC. It yields the protein CASSQGASAYNEQFF. This rearrangement joins TRBV3-1 to TRBJ2-1; D is perhaps TRBD2 (6 bases). Germline assignment: CDR1 LGHDT and CDR2 YNNKEL (reference sequence). Trimming removed 3 bases from V and 4 bases from J, with 13 bases in between. The CDR3 consists of 15 residues.

This clonotype was observed a single time. This chain connects TRBV5-6 to TRBJ2-7, with TRBD1 matching over 10 bases. Germline V lookup: CDR1 SGHDT, CDR2 YYEEEE. This CDR3 is built from 14 residues. V lost 4 bases to trimming and J lost 6 bases; unmatched junction nucleotides: 7. The CDR3 region has the DNA TGTGCCAGCAGCCTTGACAGGGGGCTCTCCGAGCAGTACTTC. Translation gives CASSLDRGLSEQYF. Filled out from reference TRBV5-6 and TRBJ2-7, the complete variable domain reads DAGVTQSPTHLIKTRGQQVTLRCSPKSGHDTVSWYQQALGQGPQFIFQYYEEEERQRGNFPDRFSGHQFPNYSSELNVNALLLGDSALYLCASSLDRGLSEQYFGPGTRLTVT.

This clonotype was picked up many times. The chain is built from TRBV6-1 and TRBJ2-1; 15 bases align to TRBD2. The CDR3 consists of 18 residues. V dropped 3 bases and J dropped 0; count of bases not matched to a gene: 3. From germline, CDR1 is MNHNS and CDR2 SASEGT. CDR3: CASSDGTSGRFSYNEQFF. The CDR3 region has the DNA TGTGCCAGCAGTGATGGGACTAGCGGGAGGTTCTCCTACAATGAGCAGTTCTTC.

This clonotype was detected a few times. The chain links TRBV24-1 to TRBJ2-1; D unclear. The CDR3 sequence is 13 residues long. Germline loops: CDR1 KGHDR, CDR2 SFDVKD. Deletions cut 0 bases from V and 13 bases from J, with 12 bases between. As DNA, the CDR3 is TGTGCCACCAGTGATTTGAGGCGCCCCGACCAGTTCTTC. It is translated as CATSDLRRPDQFF.

There are a few counts of this clonotype. The CDR3 is CASGSGKGLDEQFF. As DNA, the CDR3 is TGTGCTAGTGGTTCTGGTAAGGGCCTGGATGAGCAGTTCTTC. The chain links TRBV12-5 to TRBJ2-1, with unresolved D. This CDR3 has 14 amino acids. Looked up from germline, CDR1 is LGHNT and CDR2 is FRNRAP. With 4 bases removed from V and 8 bases from J, the gap between germline ends came to 15 bases.

This clonotype has at least ten counts. V usage is TRBV11-1 and J usage is TRBJ1-2; 8 bases are a match to TRBD1. Trimming removed 5 bases from V and 7 bases from J; junction bases left unmatched: 9. Per the germline V gene, CDR1 is SGHAT and CDR2 is FQDESV (reference sequence). This CDR3 is 14 amino acids long. CDR3 coding DNA: TGTGCCAGCAGCGTAAGACAGGGGATTTCTGGCTACACCTTC. Translating it yields CASSVRQGISGYTF.

The chain is built from TRBV5-1 and TRBJ2-6; 12 positions agree with TRBD1. The CDR3 loop spans 17 amino acids. Germline CDR1 and CDR2: SGHRS and YFSETQ. The V segment lost 3 bases and the J segment 3 bases; nucleotides outside the gene matches: 4. This chain's CDR3 is CASSSGTGGHGANVLTF. The CDR3 nucleotides read TGCGCCAGCAGCTCTGGGACAGGGGGCCATGGGGCCAACGTCCTGACTTTC.